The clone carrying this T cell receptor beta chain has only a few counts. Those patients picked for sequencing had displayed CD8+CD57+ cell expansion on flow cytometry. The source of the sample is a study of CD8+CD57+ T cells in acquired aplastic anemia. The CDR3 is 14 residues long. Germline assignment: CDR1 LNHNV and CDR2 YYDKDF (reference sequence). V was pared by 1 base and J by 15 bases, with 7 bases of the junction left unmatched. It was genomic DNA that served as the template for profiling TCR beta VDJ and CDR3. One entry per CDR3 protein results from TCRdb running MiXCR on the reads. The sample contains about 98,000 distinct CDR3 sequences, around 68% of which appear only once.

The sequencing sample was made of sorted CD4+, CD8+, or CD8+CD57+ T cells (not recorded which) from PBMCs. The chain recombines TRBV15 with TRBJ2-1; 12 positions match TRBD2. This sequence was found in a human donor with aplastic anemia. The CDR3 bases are TGTGCCACCAGCAGAGTAACTAGCGGGGGGCCGGGGTTCTTC. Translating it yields CATSRVTSGGPGFF.